The source of this T cell receptor beta chain is a study of post-analysis software for immune sequencing data. Overall study context: The study covered relapsing-remitting, secondary progressive and progressive-relapsing courses of multiple sclerosis. Study outcomes and limitations: TRBV5-6, TRBV5-1 and TRBV20-1 were among roughly five TRBV segments more frequent in patients than controls. Among multiple sclerosis patients, normalized Chao1 diversity was significantly below that of controls.

V was clipped by 2 bases and J by 2 bases, with 11 bases between them. This CDR3 region has 14 residues. Looked up from germline, CDR1 is DFQATT and CDR2 is SNEGSKA (reference sequence). About this clonotype itself: Its antigen remains unidentified.

Unique molecular identifiers featured in each of the TCR beta cDNA libraries. Each CDR3 protein is one row after TCRdb ran MiXCR on the PCR reads. The data contain about 540,000 distinct CDR3 sequences, around a third of them singletons. Sequencing input: blood. This TCR was recovered from a girl aged 2 to 17 with multiple sclerosis. The gene calls are TRBV20-1 and TRBJ2-3; the D gene could be TRBD1 or TRBD2 (6 bases each). The CDR3 nucleotides read TGCAGTGCTAGACCCGGGGGCATCACAGATACGCAGTATTTT. Amino acids: CSARPGGITDTQYF.